The T cell receptor beta chain under discussion was sequenced for a study of T cell repertoires in cytomegalovirus infection. At the level of the study: CMV epitopes in the study were HLA-C-restricted (recently identified) and HLA-B-restricted (well studied). In public TCR beta signatures, there were indications of both CMV infection and matching HLA type.

The CDR3 runs 12 residues. Deletions cut 7 bases from V and 4 bases from J, with 11 bases between. Per the germline V gene, CDR1 is SQVTM and CDR2 is ANQGSEA. A word on this clonotype: Its antigen remains unknown.

In TCRdb, the reads were re-called with MiXCR into one record per CDR3 protein. This sample carries some 940,000 distinct CDR3 sequences, roughly 30% of them seen once, and the ten largest clones take around 15%. Whole-study results and caveats: It was HLA-C-restricted CMV-specific TCR beta clonotypes that dominated the response ex vivo. Carriers of CMV and the relevant HLA type were discriminated by public TCR beta frequency.

This chain links TRBV29-1 with TRBJ2-1; D remains ambiguous. The TCR originated in a human donor in good health (CMV status not recorded). Some clones in this sample may be carry-over from other donors' samples. The sample was cultured CD8+ T cells from PBMCs, taken from culture after CMV antigen stimulation. CDR3 in DNA: TGCAGCGCTGACAACGGGTACAATGAGCAGTTCTTC. It specifies CSADNGYNEQFF.